A selection of T cell receptor beta chains follows, all from one sample in a study of shared clonotypes between healthy human individuals. Data came from immunoSEQ multiplex PCR; TCRdb stores just in-frame clones and leaves some out. The sample carries 2 million to 2.5 million clones, under 95% recorded once. Material for sequencing was naive CD4+ T cells from PBMCs. Receptors originate from a man aged 18 to 35 in good health. Some clones in this sample may be carry-over from other donors' samples. CDR3s include the opening cysteine and the closing phenylalanine or tryptophan. A D gene is named only where the DNA matches it firmly. Part of the rows lack a size; the others show once, few, many or a class for expanded clones.

D gene: .; V gene: TRBV18; J gene: TRBJ1-1; clone size: .; CDR3 protein: CASSLSREPGAFF; CDR3 DNA: TGTGCCAGCTCACTTAGCCGGGAGCCTGGAGCTTTCTTT
D gene: .; V gene: TRBV7-9; J gene: TRBJ1-2; clone size: .; CDR3 protein: CASSPQGSYGYTF; CDR3 DNA: TGTGCCAGCAGCCCACAGGGAAGCTATGGCTACACCTTC
D gene: .; V gene: TRBV4-2; J gene: TRBJ1-5; clone size: .; CDR3 protein: CASSPEPGSYNQPQHF; CDR3 DNA: TGTGCCAGCAGCCCGGAGCCAGGGAGTTACAATCAGCCCCAGCATTTT
D gene: .; V gene: TRBV9; J gene: TRBJ2-1; clone size: .; CDR3 protein: CASSATPDHSSYNEQFF; CDR3 DNA: TGTGCCAGCAGCGCCACACCCGACCACAGCTCCTACAATGAGCAGTTCTTC
D gene: .; V gene: TRBV5-6; J gene: TRBJ2-5; clone size: .; CDR3 protein: CASSVRGGRVRETQYF; CDR3 DNA: TGTGCCAGCAGCGTAAGGGGGGGGCGCGTGAGAGAGACCCAGTACTTC
D gene: TRBD2; V gene: TRBV6-5; J gene: TRBJ2-1; clone size: .; CDR3 protein: CASSSLAGVTYNEQFF; CDR3 DNA: TGTGCCAGCAGTTCCTTAGCGGGGGTTACCTACAATGAGCAGTTCTTC
D gene: .; V gene: TRBV11-2; J gene: TRBJ2-5; clone size: once; CDR3 protein: CASSFGQEETQYF; CDR3 DNA: TGTGCCAGCAGCTTTGGTCAGGAAGAGACCCAGTACTTC
D gene: .; V gene: TRBV28; J gene: TRBJ2-7; clone size: .; CDR3 protein: CASRTTYEQYF; CDR3 DNA: TGTGCCAGCCGAACTACCTACGAGCAGTACTTC
D gene: .; V gene: TRBV5-1; J gene: TRBJ2-3; clone size: .; CDR3 protein: CASRGAPSTDTQYF; CDR3 DNA: TGCGCCAGCAGGGGAGCACCCAGCACAGATACGCAGTATTTT
D gene: TRBD2; V gene: TRBV5-1; J gene: TRBJ2-5; clone size: .; CDR3 protein: CASSPIAGNTGETQYF; CDR3 DNA: TGCGCCAGCAGCCCAATAGCGGGCAACACGGGAGAGACCCAGTACTTC
D gene: .; V gene: TRBV11-2; J gene: TRBJ2-5; clone size: .; CDR3 protein: CASSLGAPHQETQYF; CDR3 DNA: TGTGCCAGCAGCTTAGGGGCCCCTCACCAAGAGACCCAGTACTTC
D gene: .; V gene: TRBV29-1; J gene: TRBJ1-5; clone size: .; CDR3 protein: CSVEDSNQPQHF; CDR3 DNA: TGCAGCGTTGAAGATAGCAATCAGCCCCAGCATTTT
D gene: TRBD1; V gene: TRBV5-4; J gene: TRBJ2-7; clone size: few; CDR3 protein: CASSLEGQAYEQYF; CDR3 DNA: TGTGCCAGCAGCTTGGAGGGACAGGCCTACGAGCAGTACTTC
D gene: TRBD1; V gene: TRBV19; J gene: TRBJ1-6; clone size: .; CDR3 protein: CASSMGTGFNSPLHF; CDR3 DNA: TGTGCCAGTAGTATGGGGACAGGGTTCAATTCACCCCTCCACTTT
D gene: TRBD2; V gene: TRBV7-2; J gene: TRBJ2-7; clone size: .; CDR3 protein: CASSRPAGAPGEQYF; CDR3 DNA: TGTGCCAGCAGCAGGCCGGCGGGAGCCCCTGGCGAGCAGTACTTC
D gene: .; V gene: TRBV6-6; J gene: TRBJ2-1; clone size: .; CDR3 protein: CASRALDLVGNEQFF; CDR3 DNA: TGTGCCAGCAGGGCACTCGACCTGGTGGGCAATGAGCAGTTCTTC
D gene: .; V gene: TRBV11-2; J gene: TRBJ2-5; clone size: .; CDR3 protein: CASSLIGWTEEKETQYF; CDR3 DNA: TGTGCCAGCAGCTTAATCGGGTGGACGGAAGAAAAAGAGACCCAGTACTTC
D gene: .; V gene: TRBV7-3; J gene: TRBJ1-1; clone size: .; CDR3 protein: CASSLNRDTNTEAFF; CDR3 DNA: TGTGCCAGCAGCTTGAACAGGGATACAAACACTGAAGCTTTCTTT
D gene: .; V gene: TRBV28; J gene: TRBJ1-3; clone size: .; CDR3 protein: CASSSISTPGIAGNTIYF; CDR3 DNA: TGTGCCAGCAGTTCCATATCAACCCCAGGGATTGCTGGAAACACCATATATTTT
D gene: TRBD1; V gene: TRBV18; J gene: TRBJ2-2; clone size: once; CDR3 protein: CASSPRTGSPGELFF; CDR3 DNA: TGTGCCAGCTCACCGCGGACAGGGTCCCCCGGGGAGCTGTTTTTT
D gene: .; V gene: TRBV5-1; J gene: TRBJ2-7; clone size: .; CDR3 protein: CASSVTRGGEQYF; CDR3 DNA: TGCGCCAGCAGCGTAACTAGGGGGGGCGAGCAGTACTTC
D gene: TRBD2; V gene: TRBV5-6; J gene: TRBJ2-1; clone size: once; CDR3 protein: CASSLWTSGRLNEQFF; CDR3 DNA: TGTGCCAGCAGCTTGTGGACTAGCGGGAGATTGAATGAGCAGTTCTTC
D gene: .; V gene: TRBV2; J gene: TRBJ2-3; clone size: .; CDR3 protein: CASSPDRLTDTQYF; CDR3 DNA: TGTGCCAGCAGTCCAGACAGATTGACGGATACGCAGTATTTT
D gene: .; V gene: TRBV27; J gene: TRBJ2-5; clone size: .; CDR3 protein: CASSPGAQGETQYF; CDR3 DNA: TGTGCCAGCAGTCCGGGGGCCCAGGGGGAGACCCAGTACTTC
D gene: .; V gene: TRBV29-1; J gene: TRBJ2-1; clone size: .; CDR3 protein: CSARRDYNEQFF; CDR3 DNA: TGCAGCGCCCGTCGGGATTACAATGAGCAGTTCTTC
D gene: TRBD1; V gene: TRBV11-2; J gene: TRBJ1-2; clone size: .; CDR3 protein: CASSRNGQGEGYGYTF; CDR3 DNA: TGTGCCAGCAGCCGGAACGGACAGGGGGAGGGCTATGGCTACACCTTC
D gene: .; V gene: TRBV7-6; J gene: TRBJ1-1; clone size: .; CDR3 protein: CASSLVRALNTEAFF; CDR3 DNA: TGTGCCAGCAGCTTAGTGCGGGCCCTGAACACTGAAGCTTTCTTT
D gene: .; V gene: TRBV28; J gene: TRBJ1-2; clone size: .; CDR3 protein: CASGRYNYGYTF; CDR3 DNA: TGTGCCAGCGGTCGGTATAACTATGGCTACACCTTC
D gene: TRBD2; V gene: TRBV6-5; J gene: TRBJ2-5; clone size: .; CDR3 protein: CASSYGLAAFETQYF; CDR3 DNA: TGTGCCAGCAGTTACGGGCTAGCGGCCTTTGAGACCCAGTACTTC
D gene: .; V gene: TRBV4-2; J gene: TRBJ2-7; clone size: .; CDR3 protein: CASSQAGPAYEQYF; CDR3 DNA: TGTGCCAGCAGCCAAGCGGGACCAGCCTACGAGCAGTACTTC
D gene: TRBD1; V gene: TRBV29-1; J gene: TRBJ2-5; clone size: .; CDR3 protein: CSGRLGQGAETQYF; CDR3 DNA: TGCAGCGGCCGCTTAGGACAGGGGGCGGAGACCCAGTACTTC
D gene: .; V gene: TRBV28; J gene: TRBJ1-5; clone size: .; CDR3 protein: CASSLFLGGQPQHF; CDR3 DNA: TGTGCCAGCAGTTTATTTTTAGGGGGGCAGCCCCAGCATTTT
D gene: .; V gene: TRBV7-2; J gene: TRBJ2-7; clone size: .; CDR3 protein: CASSLFGAGVSYEQYF; CDR3 DNA: TGTGCCAGCAGCTTATTCGGGGCAGGGGTATCCTACGAGCAGTACTTC
D gene: TRBD2; V gene: TRBV9; J gene: TRBJ2-1; clone size: .; CDR3 protein: CASSVAPSGSLDEQFF; CDR3 DNA: TGTGCCAGCAGCGTAGCCCCTAGCGGGAGTCTCGATGAGCAGTTCTTC
D gene: .; V gene: TRBV5-4; J gene: TRBJ2-1; clone size: .; CDR3 protein: CASSGRGHYNEQFF; CDR3 DNA: TGTGCCAGCAGCGGGCGGGGCCACTACAATGAGCAGTTCTTC
D gene: TRBD1; V gene: TRBV18; J gene: TRBJ1-5; clone size: .; CDR3 protein: CASSPGQGNRPQHF; CDR3 DNA: TGTGCCAGCTCACCGGGACAGGGGAATCGGCCCCAGCATTTT
D gene: TRBD1; V gene: TRBV30; J gene: TRBJ1-3; clone size: .; CDR3 protein: CAWSPQGGAGNTIYF; CDR3 DNA: TGTGCCTGGAGTCCTCAGGGGGGAGCTGGAAACACCATATATTTT
D gene: TRBD2; V gene: TRBV27; J gene: TRBJ2-3; clone size: .; CDR3 protein: CASSFAGGPDTQYF; CDR3 DNA: TGTGCCAGCAGTTTTGCGGGAGGCCCAGATACGCAGTATTTT
D gene: .; V gene: TRBV21-1; J gene: TRBJ2-5; clone size: .; CDR3 protein: CASSKGTGVPQETQYF; CDR3 DNA: TGTGCCAGCAGCAAAGGCACAGGGGTCCCCCAAGAGACCCAGTACTTC
D gene: TRBD1; V gene: TRBV28; J gene: TRBJ2-3; clone size: .; CDR3 protein: CASSGQGAIDTQYF; CDR3 DNA: TGTGCCAGCAGTGGACAGGGGGCTATCGATACGCAGTATTTT
D gene: .; V gene: TRBV9; J gene: TRBJ1-2; clone size: .; CDR3 protein: CASSRDTNYGYTF; CDR3 DNA: TGTGCCAGCAGCCGGGACACCAACTATGGCTACACCTTC
D gene: .; V gene: TRBV6-1; J gene: TRBJ2-3; clone size: .; CDR3 protein: CASSETIRTTDTQYF; CDR3 DNA: TGTGCCAGCAGTGAGACTATCAGAACCACAGATACGCAGTATTTT
D gene: .; V gene: TRBV15; J gene: TRBJ1-1; clone size: .; CDR3 protein: CATSREERITEAFF; CDR3 DNA: TGTGCCACCAGCAGAGAGGAACGGATCACTGAAGCTTTCTTT
D gene: TRBD1; V gene: TRBV27; J gene: TRBJ1-4; clone size: .; CDR3 protein: CASGPDRGVRGEKLFF; CDR3 DNA: TGTGCCAGCGGCCCGGACAGGGGCGTGAGGGGTGAAAAACTGTTTTTT
D gene: TRBD2; V gene: TRBV5-4; J gene: TRBJ2-3; clone size: .; CDR3 protein: CASSLAAAGGTDTQYF; CDR3 DNA: TGTGCCAGCAGCTTGGCGGCAGCGGGAGGGACAGATACGCAGTATTTT
D gene: .; V gene: TRBV2; J gene: TRBJ2-7; clone size: .; CDR3 protein: CASSPLERYEQYF; CDR3 DNA: TGTGCCAGCAGCCCCCTAGAGAGGTACGAGCAGTACTTC
D gene: .; V gene: TRBV11-3; J gene: TRBJ2-7; clone size: .; CDR3 protein: CASSFSTAYEQYF; CDR3 DNA: TGTGCCAGCAGCTTTTCGACTGCCTACGAGCAGTACTTC
D gene: .; V gene: TRBV19; J gene: TRBJ1-1; clone size: .; CDR3 protein: CASSIGSRGNTEAFF; CDR3 DNA: TGTGCCAGTAGTATAGGCAGCAGAGGGAACACTGAAGCTTTCTTT
D gene: .; V gene: TRBV12-5; J gene: TRBJ1-2; clone size: .; CDR3 protein: CASGLLQTPGGGYTF; CDR3 DNA: TGTGCTAGTGGTTTGCTCCAAACACCGGGCGGTGGCTACACCTTC
D gene: TRBD2; V gene: TRBV4-1; J gene: TRBJ2-1; clone size: .; CDR3 protein: CASSQGKVKLAGYNEQFF; CDR3 DNA: TGCGCCAGCAGCCAAGGCAAGGTTAAACTAGCGGGGTACAATGAGCAGTTCTTC
D gene: .; V gene: TRBV19; J gene: TRBJ1-2; clone size: .; CDR3 protein: CASSIRGTNYGYTF; CDR3 DNA: TGTGCCAGTAGTATACGAGGGACCAACTATGGCTACACCTTC
D gene: .; V gene: TRBV6-6; J gene: TRBJ2-4; clone size: .; CDR3 protein: CASSYSQGSKNIQYF; CDR3 DNA: TGTGCCAGCAGTTACTCCCAGGGATCCAAAAACATTCAGTACTTC
D gene: .; V gene: TRBV9; J gene: TRBJ2-2; clone size: .; CDR3 protein: CASSVGGSLTGELFF; CDR3 DNA: TGTGCCAGCAGCGTAGGAGGGAGTCTCACCGGGGAGCTGTTTTTT
D gene: TRBD1; V gene: TRBV2; J gene: TRBJ2-3; clone size: .; CDR3 protein: CASKLQGASTDTQYF; CDR3 DNA: TGTGCCAGCAAATTACAGGGGGCCTCCACAGATACGCAGTATTTT
D gene: .; V gene: TRBV27; J gene: TRBJ2-7; clone size: .; CDR3 protein: CASTTNRGGSYEQYF; CDR3 DNA: TGTGCCAGCACCACCAACAGGGGGGGAAGCTACGAGCAGTACTTC
D gene: .; V gene: TRBV7-9; J gene: TRBJ2-2; clone size: .; CDR3 protein: CASSPLVARELFF; CDR3 DNA: TGTGCCAGCAGCCCACTCGTAGCTAGGGAGCTGTTTTTT
D gene: .; V gene: TRBV5-4; J gene: TRBJ1-2; clone size: .; CDR3 protein: CASSLAGDGYTF; CDR3 DNA: TGTGCCAGCAGCTTGGCAGGTGATGGCTACACCTTC
D gene: .; V gene: TRBV15; J gene: TRBJ1-2; clone size: few; CDR3 protein: CATSKGGLGYTF; CDR3 DNA: TGTGCCACCAGCAAGGGGGGTCTTGGCTACACCTTC
D gene: TRBD2; V gene: TRBV4-3; J gene: TRBJ2-3; clone size: .; CDR3 protein: CASSQVVAGGGDTQYF; CDR3 DNA: TGCGCCAGCAGCCAAGTTGTGGCGGGAGGCGGGGATACGCAGTATTTT